The 30 T cell receptor beta chains in this list originate from one sample, sequenced in a study of OX40 agonist ivuxolimab in advanced cancers. Data came from immunoSEQ multiplex PCR; TCRdb stores just in-frame clones and leaves some out. The data show 72,000 or so clones, roughly 80% seen once. This sample comprised CD4+ or CD8+ T cells sorted from blood, obtained in a trial of the OX40 agonist ivuxolimab. The receptors shown here come from an adult with an advanced solid tumor such as melanoma, head and neck, liver or kidney cancer.

The V gene is TRBV29-1, the J gene TRBJ2-7; TRBD1 agrees at 7 bases. The CDR3 is 12 amino acids. V lost 4 bases and J lost 4; bases outside the gene matches: 4. CDR1 is SQVTM and CDR2 is ANQGSEA in the germline V gene. The CDR3 loop is CSVGTGLYEQYF. The CDR3 DNA reads TGCAGCGTTGGGACAGGCCTTTACGAGCAGTACTTC.

The chain joins TRBV2 to TRBJ2-2; D not resolved. The CDR3 length is 14 residues. Per the germline V gene, CDR1 is SNHLY and CDR2 is FYNNEI. Trimming left V 3 bases short and J 6 bases short, with 11 bases between. CDR3 amino acids: CASSDVPSSGELFF. CDR3 DNA sequence: TGTGCCAGCAGTGACGTGCCCTCATCCGGGGAGCTGTTTTTT.

This chain joins TRBV30 and TRBJ2-3; D gene uncertain. V was cut by 3 bases and J by 6 bases, with 10 bases left in between. Germline CDR1 GTSNPN, CDR2 SVGIG (reference sequence). CDR3 length: 12 residues. CDR3 residues: CAWSWVSDTQYF. The CDR3 nucleotides read TGTGCCTGGAGCTGGGTGTCGGATACGCAGTATTTT.

V and J are TRBV5-6 and TRBJ1-2; TRBD1 aligns across 8 bases. Germline V lookup: CDR1 SGHDT, CDR2 YYEEEE. The CDR3 covers 14 residues. V lost 2 bases, J lost 7 bases, and 7 bases stayed unmatched. This CDR3 reads CASSFWTGRGGYTF. The DNA for the CDR3 is TGTGCCAGCAGCTTTTGGACAGGGAGGGGTGGCTACACCTTC.

The genes are TRBV6-6 and TRBJ1-5; TRBD1 aligns across 10 bases. The CDR3 spans 15 residues. With 6 bases clipped from V and 5 bases from J, the junction kept 7 bases outside the gene matches. Germline CDR1 is MNHNY and CDR2 is SVGAGI (reference sequence). CDR3 region: CASSTRTGGDQPQHF. In DNA, the CDR3 is TGTGCCAGCAGCACTCGGACAGGGGGTGATCAGCCCCAGCATTTT.

This sequence joins TRBV6-6 and TRBJ1-2; D might be TRBD1 (5 bases). CDR1 MNHNY and CDR2 SVGAGI come from the germline V gene (reference sequence). Deletions cut 2 bases from V and 7 bases from J, with 14 bases between. The CDR3 spans 14 residues. CDR3 amino acids: CASSYDPQGVGYTF. The CDR3 bases are TGTGCCAGCAGTTACGACCCCCAGGGTGTTGGCTACACCTTC.

The rearrangement uses TRBV19 and TRBJ1-2, with D possibly TRBD1 on 6 matching bases. The CDR3 runs 16 residues. CDR1 and CDR2 from the germline V gene are LNHDA and SQIVND (reference sequence). V was clipped by 3 bases and J by 4 bases, with 18 bases between them. The CDR3 reads CASSISLQGNFYGYTF. The CDR3 nucleotides are TGTGCCAGTAGTATCAGTTTACAGGGAAACTTCTATGGCTACACCTTC.

V usage is TRBV9 and J usage is TRBJ1-2; 9 nucleotides match TRBD1. V shed 3 bases, J shed 4 bases, and the junction held 7 bases outside the gene matches. The CDR3 contains 15 residues. In germline, CDR1 is SGDLS, CDR2 YYNGEE. The CDR3 DNA reads as TGTGCCAGCAGCGCCCTTGGACAGGGGTCCTATGGCTACACCTTC. Its translation is CASSALGQGSYGYTF.

The rearrangement links TRBV27 to TRBJ1-2; 9 nucleotides match TRBD1. The CDR3 is 13 residues long. Germline V CDR1 and CDR2: MNHEY, SMNVEV (reference sequence). V lost 6 bases, J lost 7 bases, and 6 bases stayed unmatched. Written as DNA, the CDR3 is TGTGCCAGCAGACGACAGGGGGGTAGTGGCTACACCTTC. This encodes CASRRQGGSGYTF.

The chain employs TRBV6-5 and TRBJ2-3; D not certain. Germline V gives CDR1 MNHEY, CDR2 SVGAGI. CDR3 length equals 13 residues. Deletions cut 2 bases from V and 6 bases from J, with 9 bases between. CDR3 nucleotide sequence: TGTGCCAGCAGTTACGCTCTGGGGGATACGCAGTATTTT. Translated: CASSYALGDTQYF.

With regard to this clone: This is likely a read error, given that the CDR3 carries no conserved phenylalanine or tryptophan at its end. The CDR3 sequence is CASSLGQIGNSPLHL. The CDR3 DNA follows: TGCGCCAGCAGCTTGGGACAGATAGGCAATTCACCCCTCCACCTT. The chain joins TRBV5-1 to TRBJ1-6; TRBD1 is a possible D gene (5 bases). The V end was cut by 0 bases, the J end by 7 bases, with 11 bases between. The CDR3 is 15 amino acids. Germline values: CDR1 SGHRS, CDR2 YFSETQ.

This chain joins TRBV23-1 and TRBJ2-1, with D hard to call. TRBV23-1 is sorted into the ORF group, with uncertain function. Trimming stripped 1 base from V and 6 bases from J, with 19 bases between. The CDR3 is 17 residues long. The CDR3, as DNA: TGCGCCAGCAGTCAATGGTGGGTAGCACTCACGGGCAATGAGCAGTTCTTC. It is translated as CASSQWWVALTGNEQFF.

CDR3 sequence: CASSSTIQHGYTF. In DNA form, the CDR3 reads TGTGCCAGCAGCTCCACTATTCAGCATGGCTACACCTTC. The V gene is TRBV7-9, the J gene TRBJ1-2; no clear D. Trimming pared 4 bases from V and 6 bases from J, leaving 12 bases between. This CDR3 spans 13 amino acids. Per germline, CDR1 SEHNR and CDR2 FQNEAQ (reference sequence).

The table lists this clone with a count of one. The V call is TRBV7-2, the J call TRBJ1-2; D unresolved. V was shortened by 5 bases and J by 4 bases, with 17 bases between the two germline ends. Germline V gene sequence: CDR1 SGHTA, CDR2 FQGNSA. This CDR3 comprises 15 residues. This CDR3 reads CASSIPQRSLYGYTF. The CDR3 bases are TGTGCCAGCAGCATACCGCAACGGTCGCTCTATGGCTACACCTTC.

Note on this clone: A junction end diverges from the germline sequence, so it may reflect a read error. The V gene is TRBV30, the J gene TRBJ2-1; 7 bases are shared with TRBD1. Germline V gene sequence: CDR1 GTSNPN, CDR2 SVGIG (reference sequence). CDR3 length equals 12 residues. The CDR3 here is CALSSTGNEQFF. CDR3 in DNA: TGTGCCTTGAGTTCGACAGGGAATGAGCAGTTCTTC.

The rearrangement joins TRBV2 to TRBJ1-2; D gene unclear. V lost 7 bases to trimming and J lost 4 bases, with 13 bases between them. The CDR3 is made up of 13 amino acids. CDR1 is SNHLY, CDR2 FYNNEI, per germline. The CDR3 is CASTIGQVYGYTF. Here the CDR3 DNA reads TGTGCCAGCACTATCGGGCAGGTCTATGGCTACACCTTC.

This sequence joins TRBV6-4 and TRBJ2-3; 9 bases are a match to TRBD2. CDR1 and CDR2 (germline): MRHNA, SNTAGT. CDR3 length equals 16 residues. J gave up 4 bases and V 2 bases, and 7 bases lay outside the gene matches. The DNA of the CDR3 is TGTGCCAGCAGTGACCGTGCGGGGGGGCCCGCAGATACGCAGTATTTT. Amino acid sequence: CASSDRAGGPADTQYF.

The chain combines TRBV2 with TRBJ2-2; the D is unclear. Per germline, CDR1 SNHLY and CDR2 FYNNEI. V was trimmed by 1 base and J by 1 base, leaving 7 bases between them. This CDR3 comprises 15 residues. This chain's CDR3 is CASSEGAVNTGELFF. The CDR3 coding sequence is TGTGCCAGCAGTGAAGGTGCGGTGAACACCGGGGAGCTGTTTTTT.

The J gene is TRBJ2-2, the V gene TRBV7-9; 7 bases agree with TRBD1. V lost 5 bases and J lost 3; bases outside the gene matches: 6. This CDR3 region has 15 residues. In germline, CDR1 is SEHNR, CDR2 FQNEAQ (reference sequence). CDR3 nucleotide sequence: TGTGCCAGCAGCAGAGACAGGGTCCACACCGGGGAGCTGTTTTTT. Translation gives CASSRDRVHTGELFF.

The chain joins TRBV19 to TRBJ2-1, with a weak D call TRBD1 (6 bases). Trimming left V 2 bases short and J 3 bases short, with 17 bases between. The CDR3 contains 17 residues. Germline loops: CDR1 LNHDA, CDR2 SQIVND (reference sequence). CDR3: CASSIYGTLSSYNEQFF. DNA of the CDR3: TGTGCCAGTAGTATATACGGGACACTAAGTAGCTACAATGAGCAGTTCTTC.

This clone was found a few times. The sample has other DNA sequences that encode this CDR3 too. V and J are TRBV4-2 and TRBJ2-3; TRBD2 matches 7 bases. The CDR3 length is 17 residues. V shed 0 bases and J 2 bases; nucleotides not matched to a gene: 8. Per the germline V gene, CDR1 is LGHNA and CDR2 is YNFKEQ. The chain's CDR3 is CASSQDRQRGNTDTQYF. The CDR3 DNA reads TGTGCCAGCAGCCAAGATCGGCAGCGGGGAAACACAGATACGCAGTATTTT.

V is TRBV5-1 and J is TRBJ1-2, with a tentative D call TRBD1 (5 bases). Germline V gene lookup returns CDR1 SGHRS and CDR2 YFSETQ. The V end lost 5 bases, the J end lost 2 bases, and 7 bases lay between the germline ends. CDR3 length equals 12 residues. CDR3 in DNA: TGCGCCAGCAGACAGGACAACTATGGCTACACCTTC. Translated, it gives CASRQDNYGYTF.

The V gene is TRBV5-6, the J gene TRBJ1-1, with 7 bases aligning to TRBD1. Losses at the gene ends were 6 bases for V and 3 bases for J; bases not matched to a gene: 11. Germline CDR1 and CDR2: SGHDT and YYEEEE. CDR3 size: 15 residues. Here the CDR3 reads CASMWTGRRHTEAFF. The CDR3 bases are TGTGCCAGCATGTGGACAGGAAGACGTCACACTGAAGCTTTCTTT.

The chain recombines TRBV28 with TRBJ1-2; D not resolved. CDR1 is MDHEN and CDR2 is SYDVKM in the germline V gene. The CDR3 runs 12 residues. V shed 8 bases and J shed 3 bases, with 10 bases lying between them. CDR3 amino acids: CASHRLDYGYTF. For the CDR3, the DNA is TGTGCCAGCCACCGACTAGACTATGGCTACACCTTC.

In nucleotides, the CDR3 is TGTGCCAGTAGTATAGCGGCGATTGCAACTAATGAAAAACTGTTTTTT. Its protein is CASSIAAIATNEKLFF. The rearrangement joins TRBV19 to TRBJ1-4; D gene uncertain. From germline, CDR1 is LNHDA and CDR2 SQIVND (reference sequence). This CDR3 is 16 amino acids long. Trimming left V 1 base short and J 0 bases short, with 9 bases between. Combining the CDR3 with reference TRBV19 and TRBJ1-4 gives the whole variable domain DGGITQSPKYLFRKEGQNVTLSCEQNLNHDAMYWYRQDPGQGLRLIYYSQIVNDFQKGDIAEGYSVSREKKESFPLTVTSAQKNPTAFYLCASSIAAIATNEKLFFGSGTQLSVL.

The genes are TRBV5-1 and TRBJ2-2, with D unclear. V gave up 5 bases and J gave up 1 base, with 9 bases separating them. In germline, CDR1 is SGHRS, CDR2 YFSETQ. This CDR3 has 14 amino acids. The DNA of the CDR3 is TGCGCCAGCAGATTCGACGGGAACACCGGGGAGCTGTTTTTT. Its protein product is CASRFDGNTGELFF. Full variable domain (missing parts from reference TRBV5-1 and TRBJ2-2): KAGVTQTPRYLIKTRGQQVTLSCSPISGHRSVSWYQQTPGQGLQFLFEYFSETQRNKGNFPGRFSGRQFSNSRSEMNVSTLELGDSALYLCASRFDGNTGELFFGEGSRLTVL.

J is TRBJ2-3 and V is TRBV5-6; D tentatively fits TRBD1 or TRBD2 (5 bases each). Looked up from germline, CDR1 is SGHDT and CDR2 is YYEEEE. This CDR3 is built from 15 residues. Trimming took 4 bases from V and 0 from J, leaving 12 bases between them. CDR3 in amino acids: CASSLGPRSTDTQYF. CDR3 in DNA: TGTGCCAGCAGCCTGGGACCCCGAAGCACAGATACGCAGTATTTT.

This chain uses TRBV14 with TRBJ2-5; D remains unclear. There are 11 residues in the CDR3. Looked up from germline, CDR1 is SGHDN and CDR2 is FVKESK. The V end lost 2 bases, the J end lost 4 bases, and 2 bases lay between the germline ends. Here the CDR3 reads CASSQRETQYF. CDR3 in DNA: TGTGCCAGCAGCCAACGAGAGACCCAGTACTTC.

The chain employs TRBV11-2 and TRBJ2-5; 8 positions match TRBD1. Near its end, the DNA agrees better with TRBJ2-7, so the J call may be wrong. Germline lookup yields CDR1 SGHAT and CDR2 FQNNGV. The CDR3 contains 15 residues. This CDR3 reads CASSFQTGGIYEQYF. The CDR3 nucleotides read TGTGCCAGCAGCTTCCAAACAGGGGGGATCTACGAGCAGTACTTC.

This clone turned up a few times. The chain combines TRBV11-2 with TRBJ1-2, with a weak D call TRBD1 (5 bases). Germline assignment: CDR1 SGHAT and CDR2 FQNNGV. This CDR3 is built from 12 residues. Trimming pared 5 bases from V and 8 bases from J, leaving 12 bases between. The CDR3 sequence: CASSGAGRGYTF. CDR3 coding DNA: TGTGCCAGCAGCGGGGCAGGGAGGGGCTACACCTTC.